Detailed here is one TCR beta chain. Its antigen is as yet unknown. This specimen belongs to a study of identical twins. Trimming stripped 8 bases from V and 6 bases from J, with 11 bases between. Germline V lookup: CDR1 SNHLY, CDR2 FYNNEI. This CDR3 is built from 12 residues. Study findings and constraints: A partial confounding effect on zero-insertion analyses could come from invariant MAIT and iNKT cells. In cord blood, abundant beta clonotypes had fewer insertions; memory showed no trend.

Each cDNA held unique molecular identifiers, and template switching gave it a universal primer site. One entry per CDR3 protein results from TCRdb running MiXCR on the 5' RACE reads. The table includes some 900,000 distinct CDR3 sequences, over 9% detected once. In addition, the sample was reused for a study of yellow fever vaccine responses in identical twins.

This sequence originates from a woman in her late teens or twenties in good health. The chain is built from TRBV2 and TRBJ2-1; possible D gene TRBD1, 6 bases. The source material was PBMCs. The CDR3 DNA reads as TGTGCCAGCCACGGCAGGGGCAATGAGCAGTTCTTC. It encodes CASHGRGNEQFF.